A selection of T cell receptor beta chains follows, all from one sample in a study of beta chain features in type 1 diabetes. TCRdb keeps only in-frame clones here, not all; method: immunoSEQ multiplex PCR. The sample has 250,000 or so clones, around 68% seen once. The sequenced sample consisted of naive CD4+ T cells from blood. The receptor set was obtained from a man aged 25-45 years in good health. Each CDR3 is given with its conserved first and last residue. A clone size is listed for some rows: how often the clone was seen (once, few, many), or a class if it is expanded.

J	size	V	CDR3
TRBJ2-5	.	TRBV29-1	CSSGGSGVRETQYF
TRBJ2-7	.	TRBV7-2	CASSLVYEQYF
TRBJ2-1	.	TRBV29-1	CSVGPRLLAGGPIPYNEQFF
TRBJ2-5	few	TRBV29-1	CSVDRDLQETQYF
TRBJ2-1	.	TRBV9	CASSVGASGTYNEQFF
TRBJ1-3	.	TRBV25-1	CASSAGRLSSGNTIYF
TRBJ2-1	.	TRBV5-1	CASSLGGYNEQFF
TRBJ2-5	.	TRBV29-1	CSVLQGDETQYF
TRBJ2-7	.	TRBV5-1	CASSLEATYEQYF
TRBJ2-7	.	TRBV29-1	CSVEGRGQSYEQYF
TRBJ2-7	.	TRBV29-1	CSVRRTPYEQYF
TRBJ2-7	.	TRBV30	CAWTRVGTEQYF
TRBJ2-1	.	TRBV7-2	CASSLEVWQFF
TRBJ1-2	once	TRBV30	CAWSADRAPNGYTF
TRBJ2-1	few	TRBV29-1	CSVVASGTNEQFF
TRBJ1-1	.	TRBV29-1	CSAGPDRAGTEAFF
TRBJ2-3	.	TRBV7-2	CASSHSDTQYF
TRBJ2-5	.	TRBV30	CAWGGLSQETQYF
TRBJ2-7	.	TRBV10-3	CATGALYEQYF
TRBJ1-1	.	TRBV7-9	CASQSRGDTEAFF
TRBJ2-1	.	TRBV2	CASSVWTSGGNEQFF
TRBJ2-3	.	TRBV30	CAWSVVRLARNTDTQYF
TRBJ2-7	.	TRBV29-1	CSVPGLGMYEQYF